This TCR beta chain was recovered during a study of T cells in Graves' hyperthyroidism and ophthalmopathy. The blood sample predates any ophthalmopathy symptoms, coming from first hyperthyroidism diagnosis. PBMCs were derived from about 10 ml fresh peripheral blood. The CDR3 has 16 amino acids. After removal of 7 bases from V and 3 bases from J, the junction contained 5 bases not matched to a gene. There were TCR beta CDR3 regions amplified from RNA transcripts. In the first-round RT-PCR of the TCR CDR3, the HTBI primer set was used. TCRdb redid the calling of the multiplex PCR reads with MiXCR, one entry per CDR3 protein. The sample lists fewer than 450,000 distinct CDR3 sequences, 15% to 20% occurring once.

The gene calls are TRBV12-3 or TRBV12-4 and TRBJ2-2; TRBD2 agrees at 13 bases. This clonotype was sampled from a woman aged 25-40 years with Graves' hyperthyroidism that later progressed to Graves' ophthalmopathy. Sequencing used blood. CDR3 protein: CASTPLAGGDTGELFF. The CDR3 DNA reads TGTGCCAGCACTCCACTAGCGGGGGGGGACACCGGGGAGCTGTTTTTT.